These T cell receptor beta chains were read from a single sample in a study of regulatory T cells in long-lasting Graves disease. Using its own MiXCR run on the multiplex PCR reads, TCRdb lists one record per CDR3 protein. The table lists hundreds of thousands of distinct CDR3 sequences, less than 25% of them singletons. Sequencing used peripheral blood mononuclear cells (PBMCs), obtained when the disease was refractory, from a patient treated with antithyroid drugs. The receptors were sampled from a female donor with Graves disease. CDR3s include the opening cysteine and the closing phenylalanine or tryptophan. A D gene is named only where the DNA matches it firmly. For some rows the clone size is stated as once, few or many, or as a class when expanded; others skip it.

abundance: .; v_gene: TRBV5-8; d_gene: TRBD2; j_gene: TRBJ2-5; CDR3nt: TGTGCCAGCAGCTTCATTAGCGGGAGTGAGACCCAGTACTTC; CDR3aa: CASSFISGSETQYF
abundance: many; v_gene: TRBV6-1; d_gene: .; j_gene: TRBJ2-2; CDR3nt: TGTGCCAGCAGTCCACGGGGACCTACCTCCACCGGGGAGCTGTTTTTT; CDR3aa: CASSPRGPTSTGELFF
abundance: once; v_gene: TRBV5-1; d_gene: .; j_gene: TRBJ2-5; CDR3nt: TGCGCCAGCAGGGAAGGAGGGCAGTCCCGGGAGACCCAGTACTTC; CDR3aa: CASREGGQSRETQYF
abundance: many; v_gene: TRBV9; d_gene: TRBD2; j_gene: TRBJ2-3; CDR3nt: TGTGCCAGCAGCGTAGATTGGGCGGGGGGCACAGATACGCAGTATTTT; CDR3aa: CASSVDWAGGTDTQYF
abundance: many; v_gene: TRBV3-1; d_gene: .; j_gene: TRBJ2-6; CDR3nt: TGTGCCAGCAGCCAAGCTGGGGCCAACGTCCTGACTTTC; CDR3aa: CASSQAGANVLTF
abundance: .; v_gene: TRBV20-1; d_gene: .; j_gene: TRBJ2-7; CDR3nt: TGCAGTGCTAGAGCGAAGGTCAAGACCTACGAGCAGTACTTC; CDR3aa: CSARAKVKTYEQYF
abundance: few; v_gene: TRBV20-1; d_gene: .; j_gene: TRBJ2-3; CDR3nt: TGCAGTGCTAGAGTTATTAGCGGTCCTGGTACGCAGTATTTT; CDR3aa: CSARVISGPGTQYF
abundance: many; v_gene: TRBV11-3; d_gene: TRBD1; j_gene: TRBJ2-2; CDR3nt: TGTGCCAGCAGCCTGCATTCGGGACAGGGAACGTCCGGGGAGCTGTTTTTT; CDR3aa: CASSLHSGQGTSGELFF
abundance: .; v_gene: TRBV20-1; d_gene: .; j_gene: TRBJ2-7; CDR3nt: TGCAGTGCTAGAGATAACTTCGGCAGTTCGCAAGAGCAGTACTTC; CDR3aa: CSARDNFGSSQEQYF
abundance: many; v_gene: TRBV9; d_gene: TRBD2; j_gene: TRBJ2-5; CDR3nt: TGTGCCAGCAGCGTAGCCGCGGCGGGGGAGGGCCCATCGGAGACCCAGTACTTC; CDR3aa: CASSVAAAGEGPSETQYF
abundance: .; v_gene: TRBV15; d_gene: .; j_gene: TRBJ2-2; CDR3nt: TGTGCCACCAGCATGAGTAACACCGGGGAGCTGTTTTTT; CDR3aa: CATSMSNTGELFF
abundance: many; v_gene: TRBV7-8; d_gene: TRBD2; j_gene: TRBJ2-7; CDR3nt: TGTGCCAGCAGCTTAATCTTACTAGCGGGAGGTCTGTACTTC; CDR3aa: CASSLILLAGGLYF
abundance: many; v_gene: TRBV20-1; d_gene: .; j_gene: TRBJ2-5; CDR3nt: TGCAGTGCTGGGGGGGGCCAGCAGACCCAGTACTTC; CDR3aa: CSAGGGQQTQYF
abundance: few; v_gene: TRBV29-1; d_gene: TRBD2; j_gene: TRBJ2-7; CDR3nt: TGCAGCGTCAAAAGTGCGGGAGCTTCCTACGAGCAGTACTTC; CDR3aa: CSVKSAGASYEQYF
abundance: few; v_gene: TRBV9; d_gene: .; j_gene: TRBJ1-1; CDR3nt: TGTGCCAGCAGCGTAGATGGACGTACGAACACTGAAGCTTTCTTT; CDR3aa: CASSVDGRTNTEAFF
abundance: .; v_gene: TRBV29-1; d_gene: TRBD2; j_gene: TRBJ2-1; CDR3nt: TGCAGCCAAAGGTTAGCGGGAGGTCACCATGAGCAGTTCTTC; CDR3aa: CSQRLAGGHHEQFF
abundance: many; v_gene: TRBV6-1; d_gene: .; j_gene: TRBJ2-7; CDR3nt: TGTGCCAGCAGATCGGGCCCTCCTGGGGCCTACGAGCAGTACTTC; CDR3aa: CASRSGPPGAYEQYF